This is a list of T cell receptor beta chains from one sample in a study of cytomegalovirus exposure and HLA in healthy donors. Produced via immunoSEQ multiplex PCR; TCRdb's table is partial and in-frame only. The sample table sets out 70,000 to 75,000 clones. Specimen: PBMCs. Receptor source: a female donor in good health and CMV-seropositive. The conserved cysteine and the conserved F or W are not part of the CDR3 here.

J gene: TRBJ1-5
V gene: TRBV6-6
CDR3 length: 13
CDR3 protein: ASSYPDRNNQPQH

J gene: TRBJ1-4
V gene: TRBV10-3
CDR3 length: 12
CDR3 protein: AISAQGAGRKLF

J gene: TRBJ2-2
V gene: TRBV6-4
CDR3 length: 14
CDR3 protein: ASSDGGTGNTGELF

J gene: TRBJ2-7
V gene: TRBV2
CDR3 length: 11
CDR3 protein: ASSRDRGDEQY

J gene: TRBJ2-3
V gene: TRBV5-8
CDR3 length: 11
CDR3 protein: ASNLPVLDTQY

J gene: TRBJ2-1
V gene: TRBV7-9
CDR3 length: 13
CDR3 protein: ASSYLTGTSNEQF

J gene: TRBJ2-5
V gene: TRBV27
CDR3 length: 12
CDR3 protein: ASSLGQGVETQY

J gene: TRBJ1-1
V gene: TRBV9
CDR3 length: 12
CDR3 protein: ASSETGVNTEAF

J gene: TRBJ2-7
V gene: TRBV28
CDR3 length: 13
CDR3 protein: ASSLGLLKSYEQY

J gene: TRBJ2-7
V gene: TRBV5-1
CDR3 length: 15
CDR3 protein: ASSLGPPDRAAYEQY

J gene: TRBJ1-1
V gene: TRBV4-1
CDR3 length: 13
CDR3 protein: ASSQLWAQNTEAF

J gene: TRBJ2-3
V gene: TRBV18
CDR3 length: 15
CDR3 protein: ASSSRLAGGSGDTQY

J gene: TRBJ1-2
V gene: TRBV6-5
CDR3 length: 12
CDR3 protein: ASSLLGGGYGYT

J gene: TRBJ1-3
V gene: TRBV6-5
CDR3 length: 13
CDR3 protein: ASRTGGTGGNTIY

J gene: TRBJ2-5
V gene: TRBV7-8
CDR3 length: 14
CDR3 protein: ASSPYSYKKQETQY

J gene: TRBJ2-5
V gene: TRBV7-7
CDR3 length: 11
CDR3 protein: ASSFTDSETQY

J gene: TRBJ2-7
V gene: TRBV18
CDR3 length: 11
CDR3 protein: ASSPRADYEQY

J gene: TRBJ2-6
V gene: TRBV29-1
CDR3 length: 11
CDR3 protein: SVGASGANVLT

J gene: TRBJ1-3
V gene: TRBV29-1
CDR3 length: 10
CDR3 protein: SVEAQGNTIY

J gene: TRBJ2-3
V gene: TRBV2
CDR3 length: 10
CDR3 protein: ASSRQGGTQY

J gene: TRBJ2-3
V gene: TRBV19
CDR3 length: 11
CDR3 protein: ASAPNRADTQY